A selection of T cell receptor beta chains follows, all from one sample in a study of response to subunit inactivated influenza vaccine. TCRdb independently ran MiXCR on the RT-PCR reads; one entry per CDR3 protein. The table records 450,000 to 500,000 distinct CDR3 sequences, about a tenth of them present only once. The sequenced sample was PBMCs from blood, obtained roughly 45 days after vaccination. These receptors all stem from a man aged 50 to 59 who received an inactivated influenza vaccine. The CDR3 runs from the conserved cysteine through the conserved F or W. The order of the fields is J gene, V gene, clone size, D gene, CDR3 protein, CDR3 DNA. The D gene is left open where the match is weak. Part of the rows lack a size; the others show once, few, many or a class for expanded clones.

TRBJ2-2 TRBV6-1 NA NA CASSTIGGVTGELFF TGTGCCAGCAGTACAATAGGGGGAGTGACCGGGGAGCTGTTTTTT
TRBJ2-5 TRBV3-1 NA NA CASSPRTRGRETQYF TGTGCCAGCAGCCCCCGAACCCGGGGACGGGAGACCCAGTACTTC
TRBJ2-2 TRBV11-2 NA NA CASSLSRHLTGELFF TGTGCCAGCAGCTTAAGCCGACATCTTACCGGGGAGCTGTTTTTT
TRBJ1-6 TRBV12-3/TRBV12-4 many NA CASRQGIYNSPLHF TGTGCCAGCAGGCAGGGGATCTATAATTCACCCCTCCACTTT
TRBJ1-5 TRBV4-3 NA NA CASSQNLGGGGQPQHF TGCGCCAGCAGCCAAAACCTCGGGGGGGGAGGGCAGCCCCAGCATTTT
TRBJ2-5 TRBV7-2 few NA CASSLAAGWGETQYF TGTGCCAGCAGCTTAGCCGCGGGATGGGGAGAGACCCAGTACTTC
TRBJ2-3 TRBV11-1 many NA CASRDRRTDTQYF TGTGCCAGCAGAGACCGCCGCACAGATACGCAGTATTTT
TRBJ1-4 TRBV12-3/TRBV12-4 few NA CASSLRPEKLFF TGTGCCAGCAGTTTAAGACCGGAGAAACTGTTTTTT
TRBJ1-3 TRBV20-1 many NA CSARGDVVAGNTIYF TGCAGTGCTAGGGGGGACGTAGTGGCCGGAAACACCATATATTTT
TRBJ2-5 TRBV20-1 NA NA CSASPGAYQETQYF TGCAGTGCTAGCCCGGGGGCGTACCAAGAGACCCAGTACTTC
TRBJ1-1 TRBV5-1 NA NA CASSLGVSMNTEAFF TGCGCCAGCAGCTTGGGGGTGTCCATGAACACTGAAGCTTTCTTT
TRBJ1-1 TRBV11-2 once NA CASSLGMWGEAFF TGTGCCAGCAGCTTAGGGATGTGGGGTGAAGCTTTCTTT
TRBJ2-7 TRBV4-1 once NA CASSQEARGFEQYF TGCGCCAGCAGCCAAGAGGCCAGGGGATTCGAGCAGTACTTC
TRBJ2-7 TRBV10-2 many TRBD1 CASSDPGQGSYEQYF TGCGCCAGCAGTGATCCAGGACAGGGCTCCTACGAGCAGTACTTC
TRBJ2-4 TRBV18 many NA CASSPGVSGKNIQYF TGTGCCAGCTCACCAGGGGTTAGTGGCAAAAACATTCAGTACTTC
TRBJ2-1 TRBV7-9 NA NA CASSPTTLDEQFF TGTGCCAGCAGCCCAACAACGCTGGATGAGCAGTTCTTC
TRBJ1-6 TRBV10-3 few TRBD1 CAISPDRVFDSPLHF TGTGCCATCAGCCCCGACAGGGTATTTGATTCACCCCTCCACTTT
TRBJ2-7 TRBV20-1 many NA CSAYGRTTYEQYF TGCAGTGCTTATGGCAGGACTACCTACGAGCAGTACTTC
TRBJ2-1 TRBV7-2 few TRBD2 CASSRSGGGHLEQFF TGTGCCAGCAGCAGAAGCGGGGGGGGCCACCTTGAGCAGTTCTTC